The T cell receptor (beta chain) under discussion was sequenced for a study of cytomegalovirus exposure and HLA in healthy donors (TCRdb year 2017). Study-wide context: According to an earlier analysis of 550 to 700 of the donors, about 179 million T cells yielded roughly 110 million unique TCR beta sequences and less than 300 Gb of sequence data. Approximately 310 gigabases of sequencing data and approximately 91 million unique TCR sequences made up an early release that covered approximately 700 HLA-typed donors. The genetic ancestry cluster associated with self-reported Caucasian donors included 81% of the approximately 410 genotyped donors. The aim of the study was to test whether cataloging public T cell receptors could identify signatures of past pathogen exposure. Using immunosequencing, the study profiled T cell repertoires from 500 to 800 subjects and related those repertoires to cytomegalovirus serostatus. In addition to the first cohort of 666 subjects, a separate validation cohort of about 120 different subjects was used. To predict cytomegalovirus infection status, the study combined high-throughput TCR immunosequencing, statistical association of individual TCRs with disease status, and machine learning. A later analysis re-analyzed previously published TCR beta repertoires from roughly 690 donors and added high-resolution HLA genotyping to study TCR occurrence patterns. In the later analysis, no new phenotypic data were used to find candidate immune exposures; instead, reliance was placed on TCR beta sequences and their occurrence across donors. To decide whether each TCR beta V gene segment behaved as functional or pseudogenic, an earlier analysis of 587 of the donors relied on high-throughput TCR beta sequencing. Donor age, sex, ethnicity and CMV serostatus were compiled together with the repertoire data. A later genetic analysis took genome-wide SNP genotypes for about three fifths of the 666 donors and used that subset as a discovery cohort. All discovery cohort repertoires had been generated using a single sequencing platform. HLA typing covered class I and class II loci at four-digit resolution. Typing coverage differed by locus: A, B, C, DRB1 and DQB1 were typed in about 620-630 donors, DQA1 in roughly 500, DPA1 in around 600, and DPB1 in roughly 470. About five DR-DQ haplotypes were treated as single units for association and clustering because of strong linkage in the cohort. Across 398 genotyped donors of the cohort, an average of roughly 230,000 unique TCR beta nucleotide sequences per donor were sequenced, and around 19% of those sequences were non-productive. The investigation overall reported the following: Across donors, most TCR sequences were observed very rarely, whereas some public TCRs were present in many individuals. A later analysis found that TCR association rates varied across HLA loci, with DRB1 alleles showing the most associated TCRs and HLA-C alleles the fewest. According to a later genetic analysis, donors in an Asian-associated ancestry cluster had fewer N-insertions in productive TCRs than the approximately 630-donor mean. Because HLA typing was unavailable for some donors at each locus, only the typed subset was used in association tests. At a false discovery rate of 0.05, a later analysis linked roughly 17,000 TCR beta sequences to specific HLA alleles. A cluster of highly shared sequence variants was judged likely to be a technical artifact of the sequencing pipeline. In a later analysis, HLA-associated TCR beta chains were found to be more clonally expanded and to have lower generation probabilities than equally common non-associated chains. The classifier was reported to diagnose cytomegalovirus status with high specificity and sensitivity in both the original and validation cohorts. Linkage disequilibrium might explain the correlated functional status among segregating V segments, but an unknown experimental factor could not be ruled out. Sequencing depth was assumed to be roughly uniform across donors in the presence/absence analyses, though that assumption may not hold. Some IMGT-functional V segments, including TRBV6-2 and TRBV6-3, could not be told apart with the 87-base-pair reads, so those segments were excluded. For the cohort, immune exposure information was limited to CMV serostatus. Three of the identified cytomegalovirus-associated TCR beta chains were confirmed in vitro to be specific for cytomegalovirus antigens. Because counts were too low, roughly 16 rarely observed V segments, including chromosome 9 orphons, were excluded from the earlier analysis of several hundred of the donors. A further reported finding was that TCR beta sequences accurately predicted the HLA-A and HLA-B alleles for most subjects in the first cohort. Broadly in line with IMGT annotations, most TCR beta V segments showed up in productive rearrangements about 87% or about 30% of the time in an earlier analysis of around 600 of the donors. Most CMV-associated TCR beta chains appeared to be HLA-restricted in a later analysis, and the HLA associations seemed to be driven largely by CMV exposure. Strong co-occurrence of HLA alleles, especially DR and DQ, made assigning TCR associations to individual alleles difficult. In a later analysis, several top co-occurrence clusters were reported to appear linked to parvovirus B19, influenza, CMV and Epstein-Barr virus. A later genetic analysis associated a missense DCLRE1C variant with V-gene and J-gene trimming of TCR beta chains, and an independent cohort replicated the association. The study gave a list of roughly 150 TCR beta chains associated with cytomegalovirus. According to the authors, the approach could potentially be generalized to other disease states and immunological phenotypes. In this cohort, only TCR beta chains were sequenced, and detectable features were limited by the absence of alpha or paired-chain data.

V is reduced by 4 bases and J by 2 bases, leaving a spacing of 13 bases between them. CDR1 SGHRS and CDR2 YFSETQ were looked up in the germline V gene. CDR3 length: 14 amino acids, cysteine to phenylalanine. CDR3 DNA is the only sequence kept; it has 42 bases, read in frame from the first base. The cohort comprised fewer than 750 healthy bone marrow donors. Cohort members were all nominally healthy when sampled, although unrecorded immune exposures were likely present. The donor was CMV seropositive and was included in the group of 290 or so seropositive cohort members. Every donor gave a peripheral blood sample, and the peripheral blood mononuclear cells from that sample were used for TCR beta sequencing. Genomic DNA was extracted from the blood cell samples with the Qiagen DNeasy Blood Extraction Kit. Concerning this clone: Its antigen is not yet known. Base qualities were left out, and no much larger clone turns up one base away.

To prepare the library, the immunoSEQ multiplex PCR assay was applied. A mixture of 60 forward primers for TCR Vbeta segments and 13 reverse primers for TCR Jbeta segments was used in the multiplex PCR. The CDR3 region of rearranged TCR beta genes was amplified from genomic DNA by a multiplex PCR assay. Amplified TCR beta libraries were sequenced as 87-base-pair reads on the Illumina HiSeq System. The study's processing was this. A later analysis tallied tens of millions of unique TCR beta chains across the 666 repertoires, and about 10 million of those chains were shared by two or more donors. To remove PCR and sequencing errors, raw reads were error-corrected and collapsed into unique sequences using a nearest-neighbor algorithm that merged closely related sequences. To assign V, D and J gene segments, CDR3 sequences were aligned to IMGT reference sequences. Each retained sequence needed at least a six-nucleotide match to both a V gene segment and a J gene segment. Rearrangements were classified as productive when the CDR3 lacked stop codons and remained in frame with V and J, and all other rearrangements were classified as non-productive. CDR3 was defined according to IMGT convention as the region running from the second conserved V-encoded cysteine to the conserved J-encoded phenylalanine. In an earlier analysis of roughly 610 of the donors, sequences lacking an unambiguous match to a single V gene segment were excluded. In an earlier analysis of around 600 of the donors, V segments were called functional above 56.7% productive rearrangements and were called segregating when the between-donor standard deviation exceeded 5%. A statistical classification framework was developed to diagnose cytomegalovirus status using the catalog of TCR beta chain sequences. V and J gene assignment, in a later analysis, came from comparing TCR nucleotide sequences with IMGT/GENE-DB human TR gene sequences. Using the TCRdist pipeline, a later analysis assigned CDR3 sequences along with most-parsimonious VDJ recombination scenarios. In a later analysis, every TCR beta chain was defined by the combination of its CDR3 amino acid sequence and its V-gene family, and reads without a unique V-gene family were dropped. In a later analysis, 500 to 700 highly shared, low-generation-probability nucleotide sequences were removed to address suspected cross-contamination and a sequencing artifact. In a later analysis, a clonal expansion index was calculated for each public chain from normalized within-repertoire ranks of inferred template counts. A later analysis computed generation probabilities with a VDJ recombination model fitted to out-of-frame rearrangements, and checked the results against IGoR. Hypergeometric tests were used in a later analysis to score TCR-TCR, TCR-HLA and TCR-CMV co-occurrence, with a repertoire-size bias correction applied to the TCR pairs. To estimate false discovery rates, a later analysis permuted the HLA or CMV assignments 20 times. In a later analysis, co-occurring TCRs were grouped using DBSCAN, with TCRdist sequence similarity added in when clustering inside HLA-allele-positive subsets. For co-occurrence clustering, repertoires with fewer than 30,000 or more than 120,000 public chains were excluded, along with about five repertoires with anomalous nucleotide sharing. In its TCRdb copy, this immuneACCESS table keeps in-frame sequences only and misses some clones. Where compared with another copy, unresolved V genes explain less than half of these, and the others have no known cause. From that table come the V and J calls and clone size; the DNA was used to work out D and trimming. The table for this sample lists around 150,000 clones; 80% to 90% of them were counted only once. About 9.3% of the sample lies in the top ten.

This TCR came from a man aged 18-30 years in good health and CMV-seropositive. The receptor chain draws on TRBV5-1 and TRBJ2-7; the D region possibly corresponds to TRBD1 (6 bases align). Sequenced material: PBMCs. DNA sequence: TGCGCCAGCAGCCTGGGACAAGTCCCCTACGAGCAGTACTTC. It is translated as CASSLGQVPYEQYF.